These 10 T cell receptor beta chains were all obtained from the same sample, sequenced in a study of molecular identifiers for immune sequencing clone quantification. Using its own MiXCR run on the PCR reads, TCRdb lists one record per CDR3 protein. The sample has approximately 590,000 distinct CDR3 sequences, around 25% seen once. The material sequenced was naive CD8+ T cells from blood, with Jurkat cell RNA spiked in. Subset indicated: FACS-sorted CD8+CD4-CCR7+CD45RA+ naive T cells. The receptor set was obtained from a human donor in good health. Some libraries in this study had Jurkat cell RNA spiked in.

This clonotype was counted ten times or more. The V gene is TRBV14, the J gene TRBJ2-5; D perhaps matches TRBD2 (5 bases). Trimming took off 4 bases at V and 7 bases at J, with 10 bases between the two ends. The CDR3 consists of 12 residues. From germline, CDR1 is SGHDN and CDR2 FVKESK. The DNA of the CDR3 is TGTGCCAGCAGCCGCCCCGGAGGGACCCAGTACTTC. This sequence encodes CASSRPGGTQYF. Using reference TRBV14 and TRBJ2-5 for the parts outside the CDR3, the full variable domain is EAGVTQFPSHSVIEKGQTVTLRCDPISGHDNLYWYRRVMGKEIKFLLHFVKESKQDESGMPNNRFLAERTGGTYSTLKVQPAELEDSGVYFCASSRPGGTQYFGPGTRLLVL.

This clonotype was picked up many times. This chain joins TRBV6-5 and TRBJ2-2, with D possibly matching TRBD1 (6 bases). CDR1 and CDR2 (germline): MNHEY, SVGAGI. The CDR3 covers 15 residues. Trimming removed 2 bases at V and 4 bases at J, with 11 bases between. CDR3: CASSYGGVGTGELFF. The CDR3 nucleotides are TGTGCCAGCAGTTACGGGGGCGTGGGCACCGGGGAGCTGTTTTTT.

The V call is TRBV12-3 or TRBV12-4, the J call TRBJ2-7, with D unclear. The germline V and J ends were trimmed by 0 bases and 5 bases, with 5 bases remaining between them. The CDR3 runs to 12 residues. CDR3 DNA: TGTGCCAGCAGTTTAGCTCGGAACGAGCAGTACTTC. It specifies CASSLARNEQYF.

As regards this clonotype: This may be a read error, as it is one base from a much larger clone. The chain couples TRBV4-1 to TRBJ2-7; 10 nucleotides line up with TRBD2. Germline V lookup: CDR1 MGHRA, CDR2 YSYEKL. This CDR3 has 15 residues. The V segment lost 0 bases and the J segment 6 bases; nucleotides outside the gene matches: 5. The DNA for the CDR3 is TGCGCCAGCAGCCAAGAAAGCGGGGGGGCGTTCGAGCAGTACTTC. This encodes CASSQESGGAFEQYF.

This clonotype was observed a handful of times. This clone may be a read error of a much larger clone one base away. The chain links TRBV7-9 to TRBJ1-1; the D gene is possibly TRBD1 (5 bases). The V and J ends lost 8 bases and 6 bases respectively, with 13 bases between them. The CDR3 has 12 amino acids. CDR1 and CDR2 from the germline V gene are SEHNR and FQNEAQ (reference sequence). The CDR3: CASGLGEAEAFF. CDR3 coding DNA: TGTGCCAGCGGGTTAGGGGAAGCTGAAGCTTTCTTT.

The chain recombines TRBV12-3 or TRBV12-4 with TRBJ2-3; D gene uncertain. The better agreement between TRBJ1-5 and the DNA end casts doubt on the J call. There are 13 residues in the CDR3. In DNA, the CDR3 is TGTGCCAGCAGCATTTGGTCTACAGATACGCAGCATTTT. Translation: CASSIWSTDTQHF.

This clonotype appeared once. Being one base from a much bigger clone, this may be a read error. This chain links TRBV29-1 with TRBJ1-2; no clear D. This CDR3 is built from 11 residues. With 0 bases removed from V and 5 bases from J, the gap between germline ends came to 4 bases. In germline, CDR1 is SQVTM, CDR2 ANQGSEA. The CDR3 DNA follows: TGCAGCGTTGAAGAGACGTATGGCTACACCTTC. Residues: CSVEETYGYTF.

This clonotype was counted ten times or more. The rearrangement joins TRBV9 to TRBJ2-5, with 9 bases lining up with TRBD1. Germline V gene lookup returns CDR1 SGDLS and CDR2 YYNGEE. V shed 3 bases, J shed 5 bases, and the junction held 11 bases outside the gene matches. This CDR3 comprises 16 residues. The CDR3 bases are TGTGCCAGCAGCGAAACAGGGGGCGTTTTTACGGAGACCCAGTACTTC. It codes for CASSETGGVFTETQYF.

This clonotype was detected many times. The J gene is TRBJ1-5, the V gene TRBV15; D not resolved. Trimming took 5 bases from V and 3 from J, leaving 8 bases between them. Per the germline V gene, CDR1 is LNHNV and CDR2 is YYDKDF (reference sequence). The CDR3 is 13 amino acids. The CDR3 protein is CATSSGDNQPQHF. The DNA of the CDR3 is TGTGCCACCAGCTCGGGAGACAATCAGCCCCAGCATTTT. The full variable domain, in which reference TRBV15 and TRBJ1-5 provide the parts outside the CDR3, is DAMVIQNPRYQVTQFGKPVTLSCSQTLNHNVMYWYQQKSSQAPKLLFHYYDKDFNNEADTPDNFQSRRPNTSFCFLDIRSPGLGDTAMYLCATSSGDNQPQHFGDGTRLSIL.

This clonotype showed up many times. The rearrangement links TRBV5-6 to TRBJ1-1; 10 positions agree with TRBD1. The CDR3 contains 16 residues. V lost 0 bases and J lost 4; bases outside the gene matches: 6. Germline CDR1 SGHDT, CDR2 YYEEEE. The DNA of the CDR3 is TGTGCCAGCAGCTTGGTGGCGGGACAGGGGATCACTGAAGCTTTCTTT. Its protein is CASSLVAGQGITEAFF.